This TCR beta chain was profiled in a study of PD-1 blockade in classical Hodgkin lymphoma. Study outcomes and limitations: It was among complete responders that baseline diversity resembled that of newly diagnosed patients.

V gave up 6 bases and J gave up 7 bases, with 13 bases separating them. The germline CDR1 and CDR2 sequences are MNHEY and SVGAGI. CDR3 length: 12 residues. On this clone itself: Its specificity is not known.

Autologous stem cell transplantation was followed by relapse in every patient, and brentuximab vedotin exposure varied. Some clones are missing from TCRdb's copy, which holds only in-frame ones; the method was immunoSEQ multiplex PCR. The sample lists tens of thousands of clones; roughly four fifths were seen once. This rearrangement joins TRBV6-5 to TRBJ2-7; D might be TRBD1 (6 bases). This sample comprised peripheral blood mononuclear cells (PBMCs), obtained before the second cycle of nivolumab. The source of this sequence is a human donor with classical Hodgkin lymphoma. CDR3 nucleotide sequence: TGTGCCAGCAGCAAAACAGGGCCTGAGCAGTACTTC. Amino acids: CASSKTGPEQYF.